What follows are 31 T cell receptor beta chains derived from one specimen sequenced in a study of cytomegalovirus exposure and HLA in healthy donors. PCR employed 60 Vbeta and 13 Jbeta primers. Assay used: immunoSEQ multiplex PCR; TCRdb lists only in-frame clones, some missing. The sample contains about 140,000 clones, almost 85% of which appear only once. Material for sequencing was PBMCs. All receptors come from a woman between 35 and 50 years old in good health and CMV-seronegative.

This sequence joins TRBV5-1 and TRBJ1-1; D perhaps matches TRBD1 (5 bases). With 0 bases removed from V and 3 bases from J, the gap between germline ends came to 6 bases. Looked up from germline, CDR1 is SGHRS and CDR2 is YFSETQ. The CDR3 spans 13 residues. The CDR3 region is CASSLARDTEAFF. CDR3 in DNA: TGCGCCAGCAGCTTGGCCAGGGACACTGAAGCTTTCTTT.

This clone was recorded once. The chain's CDR3 is CASSPGTVPYNEQFF. The DNA of the CDR3 is TGTGCCAGCAGCCCTGGGACTGTACCGTACAATGAGCAGTTCTTC. This sequence joins TRBV7-6 and TRBJ2-1, with D maybe TRBD2 (6 bases). V was cut by 5 bases and J by 4 bases, with 15 bases left in between. Germline V gene sequence: CDR1 SGHVS, CDR2 FNYEAQ. The CDR3 runs to 15 residues. Together with reference TRBV7-6 and TRBJ2-1, the CDR3 gives the full variable domain: GAGVSQSPRYKVTKRGQDVALRCDPISGHVSLYWYRQALGQGPEFLTYFNYEAQQDKSGLPNDRFSAERPEGSISTLTIQRTEQRDSAMYRCASSPGTVPYNEQFFGPGTRLTVL.

CDR3: CASSQGPGQVYEQYF. DNA for the CDR3: TGCGCCAGCAGCCAAGGACCGGGACAAGTATACGAGCAGTACTTC. The chain couples TRBV4-1 to TRBJ2-5; D is possibly TRBD1 (6 bases). The tail of the sequence fits TRBJ2-7 better, so the J call may be wrong. The CDR3 is made up of 15 amino acids. Germline V CDR1 and CDR2: MGHRA, YSYEKL.

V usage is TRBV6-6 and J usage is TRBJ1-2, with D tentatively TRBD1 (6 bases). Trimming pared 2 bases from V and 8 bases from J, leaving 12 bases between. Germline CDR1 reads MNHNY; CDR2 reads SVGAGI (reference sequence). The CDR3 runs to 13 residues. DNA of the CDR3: TGTGCCAGCAGTTACGGGCAGGGGTGGGGCTACACCTTC. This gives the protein CASSYGQGWGYTF.

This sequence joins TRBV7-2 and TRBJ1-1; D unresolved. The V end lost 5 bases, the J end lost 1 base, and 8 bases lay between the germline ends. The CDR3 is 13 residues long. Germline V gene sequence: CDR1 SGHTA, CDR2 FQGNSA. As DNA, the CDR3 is TGTGCCAGCAGCACCCGACAGAACACTGAAGCTTTCTTT. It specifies CASSTRQNTEAFF.

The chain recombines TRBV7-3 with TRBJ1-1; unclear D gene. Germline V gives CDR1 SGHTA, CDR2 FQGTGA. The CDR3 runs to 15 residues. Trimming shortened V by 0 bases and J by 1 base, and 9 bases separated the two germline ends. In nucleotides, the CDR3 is TGTGCCAGCAGCTTAACCGGCAGCGCGAACACTGAAGCTTTCTTT. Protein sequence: CASSLTGSANTEAFF.

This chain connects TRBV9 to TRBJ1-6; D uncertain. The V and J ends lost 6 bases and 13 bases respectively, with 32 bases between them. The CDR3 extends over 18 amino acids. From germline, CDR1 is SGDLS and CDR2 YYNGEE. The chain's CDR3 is CASTRGIDTTDIRSPLHF. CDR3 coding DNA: TGTGCCAGCACCCGAGGGATAGACACGACCGATATCCGTTCGCCCCTCCACTTT.

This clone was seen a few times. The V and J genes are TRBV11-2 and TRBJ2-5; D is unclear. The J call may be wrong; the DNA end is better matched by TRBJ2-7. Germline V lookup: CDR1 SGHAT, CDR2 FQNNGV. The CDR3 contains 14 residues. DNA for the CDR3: TGTGCCAGCAGCTTAGACTACCAAACCTACGAGCAGTACTTC. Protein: CASSLDYQTYEQYF.

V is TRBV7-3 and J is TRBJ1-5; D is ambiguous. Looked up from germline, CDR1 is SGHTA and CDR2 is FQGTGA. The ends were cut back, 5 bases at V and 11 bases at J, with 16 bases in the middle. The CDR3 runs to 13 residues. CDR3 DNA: TGTGCCAGCAGCCGAACAAATGGGGAGGCCCAGCATTTT. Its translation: CASSRTNGEAQHF.

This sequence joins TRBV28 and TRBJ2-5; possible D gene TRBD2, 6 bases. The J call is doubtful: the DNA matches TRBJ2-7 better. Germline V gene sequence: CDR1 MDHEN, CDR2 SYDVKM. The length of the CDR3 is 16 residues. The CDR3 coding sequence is TGTGCCAGCAGTTTAGTCGGGAGCCCACTCCTCTACGAGCAGTACTTC. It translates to CASSLVGSPLLYEQYF.

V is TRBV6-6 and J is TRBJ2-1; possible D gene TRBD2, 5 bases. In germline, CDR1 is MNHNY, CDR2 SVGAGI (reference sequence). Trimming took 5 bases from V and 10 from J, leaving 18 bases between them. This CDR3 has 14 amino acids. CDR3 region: CASSLVGSRGEQFF. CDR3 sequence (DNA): TGTGCCAGCAGTCTGGTTGGGTCTCGAGGGGAGCAGTTCTTC.

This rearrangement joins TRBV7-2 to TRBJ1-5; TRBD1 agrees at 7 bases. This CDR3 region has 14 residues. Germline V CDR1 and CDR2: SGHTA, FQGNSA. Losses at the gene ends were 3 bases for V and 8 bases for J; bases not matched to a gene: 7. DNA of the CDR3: TGTGCCAGCAGCTTCGGGACAGACCCCAAGCCCCAGCATTTT. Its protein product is CASSFGTDPKPQHF.

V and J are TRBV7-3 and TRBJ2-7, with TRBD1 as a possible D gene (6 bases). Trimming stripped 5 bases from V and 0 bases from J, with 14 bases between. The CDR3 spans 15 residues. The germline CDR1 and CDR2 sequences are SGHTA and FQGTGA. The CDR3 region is CASSHGTPSSYEQYF. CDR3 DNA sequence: TGTGCCAGCAGCCATGGGACACCAAGCTCCTACGAGCAGTACTTC.

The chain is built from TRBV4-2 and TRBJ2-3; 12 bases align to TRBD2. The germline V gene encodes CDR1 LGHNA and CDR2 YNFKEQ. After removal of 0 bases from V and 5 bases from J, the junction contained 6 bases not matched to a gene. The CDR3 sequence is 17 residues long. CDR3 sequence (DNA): TGTGCCAGCAGCCAAGATCTAGCGGGAGGGCCTTTAGATACGCAGTATTTT. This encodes CASSQDLAGGPLDTQYF.

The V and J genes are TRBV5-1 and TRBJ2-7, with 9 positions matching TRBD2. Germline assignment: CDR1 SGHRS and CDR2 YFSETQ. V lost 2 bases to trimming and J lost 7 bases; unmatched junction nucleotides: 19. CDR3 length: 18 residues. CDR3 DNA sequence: TGCGCCAGCAGCTTCCCTAGCGGGGCCGGAGGAAGTCGTAGGGAGCAGTACTTC. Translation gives CASSFPSGAGGSRREQYF.

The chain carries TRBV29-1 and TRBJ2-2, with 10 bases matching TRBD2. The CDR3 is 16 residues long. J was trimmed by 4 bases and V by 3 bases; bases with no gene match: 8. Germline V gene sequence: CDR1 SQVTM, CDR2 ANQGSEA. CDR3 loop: CSVDVAGGVATGELFF. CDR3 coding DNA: TGCAGCGTTGATGTAGCGGGAGGAGTGGCCACCGGGGAGCTGTTTTTT.

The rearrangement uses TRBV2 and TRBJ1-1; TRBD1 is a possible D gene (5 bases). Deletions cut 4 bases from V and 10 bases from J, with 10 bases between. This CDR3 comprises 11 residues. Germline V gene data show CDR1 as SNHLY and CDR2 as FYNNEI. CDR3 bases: TGTGCCAGCAGTGTTGGGCAGGGAGCTTTCTTT. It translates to CASSVGQGAFF. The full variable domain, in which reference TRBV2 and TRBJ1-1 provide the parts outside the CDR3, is EPEVTQTPSHQVTQMGQEVILRCVPISNHLYFYWYRQILGQKVEFLVSFYNNEISEKSEIFDDQFSVERPDGSNFTLKIRSTKLEDSAMYFCASSVGQGAFFGQGTRLTVV.

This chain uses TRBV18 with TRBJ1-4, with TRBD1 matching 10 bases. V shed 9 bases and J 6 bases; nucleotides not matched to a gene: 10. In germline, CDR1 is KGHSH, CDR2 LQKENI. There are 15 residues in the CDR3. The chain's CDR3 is CASRPDRGRHEKLFF. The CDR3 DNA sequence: TGTGCCAGTCGACCCGACAGGGGGCGCCATGAAAAACTGTTTTTT.

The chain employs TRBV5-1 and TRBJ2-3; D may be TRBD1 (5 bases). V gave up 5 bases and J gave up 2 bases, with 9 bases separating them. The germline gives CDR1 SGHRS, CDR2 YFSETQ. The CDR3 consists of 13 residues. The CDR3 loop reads CASRGVYTDTQYF. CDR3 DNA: TGCGCCAGCAGAGGGGTCTACACAGATACGCAGTATTTT.

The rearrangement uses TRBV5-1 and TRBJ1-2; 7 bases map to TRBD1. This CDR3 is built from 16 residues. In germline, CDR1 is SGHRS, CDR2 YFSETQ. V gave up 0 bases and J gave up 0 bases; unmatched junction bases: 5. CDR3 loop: CASSLGPGQSNYGYTF. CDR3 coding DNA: TGCGCCAGCAGCTTGGGCCCGGGACAGTCTAACTATGGCTACACCTTC. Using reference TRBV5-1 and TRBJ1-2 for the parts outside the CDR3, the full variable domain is KAGVTQTPRYLIKTRGQQVTLSCSPISGHRSVSWYQQTPGQGLQFLFEYFSETQRNKGNFPGRFSGRQFSNSRSEMNVSTLELGDSALYLCASSLGPGQSNYGYTFGSGTRLTVV.

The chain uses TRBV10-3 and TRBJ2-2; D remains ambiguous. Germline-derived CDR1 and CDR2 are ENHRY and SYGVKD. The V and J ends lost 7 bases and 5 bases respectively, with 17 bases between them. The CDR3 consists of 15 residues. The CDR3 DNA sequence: TGTGCCATCATGAAGCGATCCGAACCAACCGGGGAGCTGTTTTTT. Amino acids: CAIMKRSEPTGELFF.

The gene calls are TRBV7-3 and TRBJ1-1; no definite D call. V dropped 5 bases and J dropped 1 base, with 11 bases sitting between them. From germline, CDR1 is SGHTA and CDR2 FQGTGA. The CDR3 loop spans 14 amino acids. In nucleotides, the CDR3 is TGTGCCAGCAGCCCCGTCGGAGCGAACACTGAAGCTTTCTTT. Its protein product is CASSPVGANTEAFF.

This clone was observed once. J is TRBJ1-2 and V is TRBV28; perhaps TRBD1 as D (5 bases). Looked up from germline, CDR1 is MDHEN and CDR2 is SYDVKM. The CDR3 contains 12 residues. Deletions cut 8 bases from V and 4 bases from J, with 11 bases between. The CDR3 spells CASGGGVYGYTF. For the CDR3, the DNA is TGTGCCAGCGGAGGAGGGGTCTATGGCTACACCTTC.

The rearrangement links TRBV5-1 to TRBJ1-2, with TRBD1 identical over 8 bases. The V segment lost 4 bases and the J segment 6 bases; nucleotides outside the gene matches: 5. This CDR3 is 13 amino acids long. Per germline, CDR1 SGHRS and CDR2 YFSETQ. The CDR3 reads CASSLSGGDGYTF. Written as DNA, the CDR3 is TGCGCCAGCAGCCTGTCAGGGGGCGATGGCTACACCTTC.

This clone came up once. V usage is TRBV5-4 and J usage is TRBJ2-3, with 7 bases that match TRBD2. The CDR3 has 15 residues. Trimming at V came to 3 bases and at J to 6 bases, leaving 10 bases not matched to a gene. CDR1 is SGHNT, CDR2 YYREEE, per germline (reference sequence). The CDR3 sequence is CASSSGLGVSDTQYF. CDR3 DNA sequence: TGTGCCAGCAGCTCCGGACTAGGGGTATCGGATACGCAGTATTTT.

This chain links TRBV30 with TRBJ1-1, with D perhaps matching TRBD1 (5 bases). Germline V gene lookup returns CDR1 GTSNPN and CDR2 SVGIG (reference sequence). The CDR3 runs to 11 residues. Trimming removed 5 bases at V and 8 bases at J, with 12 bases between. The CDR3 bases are TGTGCCTGGCAACGGGGGGAGGAAGCTTTCTTT. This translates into CAWQRGEEAFF.

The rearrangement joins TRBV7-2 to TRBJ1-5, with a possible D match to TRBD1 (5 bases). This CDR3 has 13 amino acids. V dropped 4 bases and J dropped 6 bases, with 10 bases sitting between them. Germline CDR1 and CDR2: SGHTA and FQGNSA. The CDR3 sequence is CASSSIQGQPQHF. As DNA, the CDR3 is TGTGCCAGCAGCTCCATCCAGGGTCAGCCCCAGCATTTT.

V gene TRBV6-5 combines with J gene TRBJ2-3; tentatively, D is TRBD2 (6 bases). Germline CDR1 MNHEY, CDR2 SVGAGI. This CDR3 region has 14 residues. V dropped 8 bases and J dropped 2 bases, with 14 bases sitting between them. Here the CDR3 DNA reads TGTGCCAGCCACCGGGAGCTTAACACAGATACGCAGTATTTT. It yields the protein CASHRELNTDTQYF.

Written as DNA, the CDR3 is TGTGCCAGCAGTGAACGAGCGGGAGTAGACATTCAGTACTTC. This translates into CASSERAGVDIQYF. The rearrangement uses TRBV6-4 and TRBJ2-4, with 8 bases matching TRBD2. This CDR3 comprises 14 residues. V lost 3 bases to trimming and J lost 8 bases; unmatched junction nucleotides: 6. Germline V gene sequence: CDR1 MRHNA, CDR2 SNTAGT.

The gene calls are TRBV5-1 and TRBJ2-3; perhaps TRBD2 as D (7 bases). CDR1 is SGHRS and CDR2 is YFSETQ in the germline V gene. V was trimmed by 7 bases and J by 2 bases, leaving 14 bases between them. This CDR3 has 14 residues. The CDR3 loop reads CASGGGHLTDTQYF. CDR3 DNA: TGCGCCAGCGGGGGGGGGCACCTCACAGATACGCAGTATTTT.

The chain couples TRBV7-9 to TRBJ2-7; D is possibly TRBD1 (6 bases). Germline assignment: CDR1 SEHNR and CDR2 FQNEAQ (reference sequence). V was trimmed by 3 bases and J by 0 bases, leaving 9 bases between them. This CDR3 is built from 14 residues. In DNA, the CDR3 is TGTGCCAGCAGCTTTACAGGGAGCTCCTACGAGCAGTACTTC. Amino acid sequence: CASSFTGSSYEQYF.